The rows below give T cell receptor beta chains drawn from one sample of a study of T cells expressing NK-cell markers. For each CDR3 protein, TCRdb gives one entry from its re-call of the 5' RACE reads, without DNA. Its clone listing holds around 380,000 distinct CDR3 sequences. The sequencing input was blood T cells: a sorted CD56 or NKG2C T cell subset, CD4+ or CD8+ T cells, or bulk PBMC T cells (not recorded which). All receptors come from a woman aged 45-60 years in good health. Both conserved end residues are part of each CDR3.

TRBJ1-1,TRBV20-1,CSARPLTWNTEAFF
TRBJ2-5,TRBV15,CATTRGQETQYF
TRBJ1-1,TRBV20-1,CSASFGVYTEAFF
TRBJ2-1,TRBV6-2/TRBV6-3,CASSTGTSGIPPRFF
TRBJ1-1,TRBV29-1,CSVGPAGTEAFF
TRBJ2-7,TRBV2,CASRTTGVPYEQYF
TRBJ2-7,TRBV20-1,CSASGVASGKSSYEQYF
TRBJ2-5,TRBV15,CATSRQGLAQETQYF
TRBJ2-2,TRBV12-3/TRBV12-4,CASLSNMEGNTGELFF
TRBJ2-3,TRBV7-6,CASSGGQEPTDTQYF
TRBJ2-2,TRBV18,CASSFGLVSSAGELFF
TRBJ1-1,TRBV9,CASSVEVLTEAFF
TRBJ2-3,TRBV28,CASLSSGGPDTQYF
TRBJ2-5,TRBV7-2,CASSPRRLRHQETQYF
TRBJ2-1,TRBV6-1,CALQGLAQNEQFF
TRBJ2-3,TRBV10-3,CATGTTDTDTQYF
TRBJ2-7,TRBV5-1,CASSFGGMTDYEQYF
TRBJ1-6,TRBV6-5,CASSSPGAPLHF
TRBJ2-1,TRBV5-1,CASSPDLRSSYNEQFF
TRBJ2-2,TRBV29-1,CSVEAGTGELFF
TRBJ2-1,TRBV20-1,CSARAPGRTSGSYNEQFF
TRBJ2-7,TRBV27,CASSPELAGASEQYF
TRBJ2-1,TRBV12-3/TRBV12-4,CASSLELKYGEQFF
TRBJ2-2,TRBV12-3/TRBV12-4,CASSFVAVGKAGELFF
TRBJ2-1,TRBV2,CASVKRDEQFF
TRBJ2-1,TRBV5-1,CASSLVAEDEQFF
TRBJ2-1,TRBV10-3,CAISVILARYNEQFF
TRBJ2-3,TRBV12-3/TRBV12-4,CASSDTSGRGTDTQYF
TRBJ2-1,TRBV11-2,CASSSLGQTSYNEQFF
TRBJ2-5,TRBV9,CASSAHSSGLETQYF
TRBJ2-1,TRBV12-3/TRBV12-4,CASSFLNEQFF
TRBJ2-7,TRBV7-9,CASSPAYRTSEIAIYEQYF
TRBJ2-7,TRBV4-1,CASSKISTGTSSYEQYF
TRBJ2-3,TRBV6-5,CASSYNRGRDTQYF
TRBJ2-1,TRBV28,CASSSGTGSLDEQFF
TRBJ1-4,TRBV20-1,CSARRGLDRLVSNEKLFF
TRBJ2-1,TRBV12-3/TRBV12-4,CASLTSGREQFF